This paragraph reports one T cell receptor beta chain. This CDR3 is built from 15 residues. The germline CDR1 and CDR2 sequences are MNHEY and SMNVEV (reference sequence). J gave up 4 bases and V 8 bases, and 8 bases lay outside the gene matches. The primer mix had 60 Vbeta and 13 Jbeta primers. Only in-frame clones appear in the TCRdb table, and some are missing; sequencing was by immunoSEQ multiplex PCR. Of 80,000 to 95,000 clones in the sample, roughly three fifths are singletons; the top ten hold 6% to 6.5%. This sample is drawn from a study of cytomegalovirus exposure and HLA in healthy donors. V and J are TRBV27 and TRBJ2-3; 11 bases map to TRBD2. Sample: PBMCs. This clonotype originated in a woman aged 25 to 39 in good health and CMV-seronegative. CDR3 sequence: CASGHSGRAPDTQYF. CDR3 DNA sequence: TGTGCCAGCGGGCATAGCGGGAGGGCCCCAGATACGCAGTATTTT.